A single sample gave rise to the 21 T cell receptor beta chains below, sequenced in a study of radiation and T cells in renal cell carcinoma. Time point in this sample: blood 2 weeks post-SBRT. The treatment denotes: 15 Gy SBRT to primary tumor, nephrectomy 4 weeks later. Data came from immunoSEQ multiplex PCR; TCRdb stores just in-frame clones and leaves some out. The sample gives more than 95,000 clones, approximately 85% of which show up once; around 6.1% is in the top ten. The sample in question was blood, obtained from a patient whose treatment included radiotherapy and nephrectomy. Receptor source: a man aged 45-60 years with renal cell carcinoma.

The CDR3 DNA reads as TGCGCCAGCAGCTTCCTAGCTCAGAATGAGCAGTTCTTC. Protein product: CASSFLAQNEQFF. The genes are TRBV5-1 and TRBJ2-1, with D possibly matching TRBD2 (5 bases). Trimming stripped 2 bases from V and 7 bases from J, with 10 bases between. This CDR3 region has 13 residues. CDR1 and CDR2 from the germline V gene are SGHRS and YFSETQ.

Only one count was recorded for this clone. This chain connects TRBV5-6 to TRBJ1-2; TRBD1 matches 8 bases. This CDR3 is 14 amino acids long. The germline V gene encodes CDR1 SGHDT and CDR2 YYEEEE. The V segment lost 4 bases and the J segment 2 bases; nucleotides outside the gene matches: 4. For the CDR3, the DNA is TGTGCCAGCAGCCCCGGACAGGGAAACTATGGCTACACCTTC. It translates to CASSPGQGNYGYTF.

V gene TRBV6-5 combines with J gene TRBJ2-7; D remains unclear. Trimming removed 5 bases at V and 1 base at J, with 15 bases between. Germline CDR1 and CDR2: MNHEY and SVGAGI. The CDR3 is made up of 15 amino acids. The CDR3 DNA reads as TGTGCCAGCAGTAAGGGTTTCCCCCCTTCCTACGAGCAGTACTTC. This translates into CASSKGFPPSYEQYF.

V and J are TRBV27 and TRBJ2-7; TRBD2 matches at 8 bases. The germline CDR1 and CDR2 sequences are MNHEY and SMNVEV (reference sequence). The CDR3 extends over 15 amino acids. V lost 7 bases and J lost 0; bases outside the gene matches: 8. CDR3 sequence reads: CASNQLAGHSYEQYF. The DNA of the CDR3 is TGTGCCAGCAACCAATTAGCGGGGCACTCCTACGAGCAGTACTTC.

This chain's CDR3 is CASSTSGGTGETQYF. The CDR3 DNA sequence: TGTGCCAGCAGCACAAGCGGGGGTACAGGCGAGACCCAGTACTTC. The chain has TRBV9 and TRBJ2-5; TRBD2 aligns across 8 bases. V was pared by 4 bases and J by 5 bases, with 10 bases of the junction left unmatched. Germline V lookup: CDR1 SGDLS, CDR2 YYNGEE. CDR3 length: 15 residues.

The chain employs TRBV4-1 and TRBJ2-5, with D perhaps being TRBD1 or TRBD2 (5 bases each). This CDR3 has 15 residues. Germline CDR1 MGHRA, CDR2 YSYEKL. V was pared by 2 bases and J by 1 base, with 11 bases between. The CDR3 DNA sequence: TGCGCCAGCAGCCAACTCAGGGACCCCCAAGAGACCCAGTACTTC. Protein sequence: CASSQLRDPQETQYF.

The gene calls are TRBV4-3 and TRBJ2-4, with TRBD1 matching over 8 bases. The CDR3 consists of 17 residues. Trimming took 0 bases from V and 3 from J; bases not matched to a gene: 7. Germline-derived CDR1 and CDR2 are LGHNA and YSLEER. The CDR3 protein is CASSQEYYGQGKNIQYF. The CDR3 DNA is TGCGCCAGCAGCCAAGAATATTATGGACAGGGCAAAAACATTCAGTACTTC.

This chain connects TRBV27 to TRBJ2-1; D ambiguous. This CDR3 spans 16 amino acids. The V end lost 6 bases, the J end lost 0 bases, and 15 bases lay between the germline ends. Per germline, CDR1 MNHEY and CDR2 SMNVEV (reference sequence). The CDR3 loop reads CASRSNTGSSYNEQFF. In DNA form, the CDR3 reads TGTGCCAGCAGGTCTAATACTGGTAGCTCCTACAATGAGCAGTTCTTC.

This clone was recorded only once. CDR3 protein: CASKAGGAGSYEQYF. As DNA, the CDR3 is TGTGCCAGCAAGGCAGGGGGCGCGGGGTCCTACGAGCAGTACTTC. The chain employs TRBV5-5 and TRBJ2-7; 8 bases are a match to TRBD1. Germline V gene lookup returns CDR1 SGHKS and CDR2 YYEKEE (reference sequence). V gave up 6 bases and J gave up 1 base; unmatched junction bases: 9. The CDR3 is 15 amino acids.

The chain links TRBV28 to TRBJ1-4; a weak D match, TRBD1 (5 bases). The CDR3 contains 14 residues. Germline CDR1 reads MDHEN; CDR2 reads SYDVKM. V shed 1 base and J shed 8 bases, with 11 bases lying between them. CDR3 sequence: CASSLLYRGEKLFF. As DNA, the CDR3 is TGTGCCAGCAGTTTATTATACCGGGGGGAAAAACTGTTTTTT. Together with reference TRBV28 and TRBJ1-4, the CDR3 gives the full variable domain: DVKVTQSSRYLVKRTGEKVFLECVQDMDHENMFWYRQDPGLGLRLIYFSYDVKMKEKGDIPEGYSVSREKKERFSLILESASTNQTSMYLCASSLLYRGEKLFFGSGTQLSVL.

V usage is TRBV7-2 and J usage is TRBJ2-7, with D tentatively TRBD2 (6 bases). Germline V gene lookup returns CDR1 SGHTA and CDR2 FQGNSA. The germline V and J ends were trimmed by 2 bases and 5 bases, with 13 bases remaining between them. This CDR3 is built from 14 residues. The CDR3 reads CASSLLGLIHEQYF. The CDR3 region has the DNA TGTGCCAGCAGCTTACTGGGACTTATCCACGAGCAGTACTTC.

The CDR3: CASSYAPGQGPLSEQFF. CDR3 DNA sequence: TGTGCCAGCAGCTACGCACCGGGACAGGGCCCCTTAAGCGAGCAGTTCTTC. The rearrangement links TRBV4-2 to TRBJ2-1, with TRBD1 matching 9 bases. The germline V gene encodes CDR1 LGHNA and CDR2 YNFKEQ. The CDR3 sequence is 17 residues long. V lost 5 bases and J lost 10; bases outside the gene matches: 18.

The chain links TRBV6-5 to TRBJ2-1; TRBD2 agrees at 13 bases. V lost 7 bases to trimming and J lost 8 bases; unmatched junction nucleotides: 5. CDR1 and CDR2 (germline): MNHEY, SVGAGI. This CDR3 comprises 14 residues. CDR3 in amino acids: CASTGLAGVYEQFF. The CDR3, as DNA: TGTGCCAGCACCGGACTAGCGGGAGTCTATGAGCAGTTCTTC.

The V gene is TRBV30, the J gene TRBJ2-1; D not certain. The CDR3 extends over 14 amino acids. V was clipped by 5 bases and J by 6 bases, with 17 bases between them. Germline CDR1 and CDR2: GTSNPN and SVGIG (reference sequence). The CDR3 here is CAWGALPYFNEQFF. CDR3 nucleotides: TGTGCCTGGGGAGCCCTACCCTACTTCAATGAGCAGTTCTTC.

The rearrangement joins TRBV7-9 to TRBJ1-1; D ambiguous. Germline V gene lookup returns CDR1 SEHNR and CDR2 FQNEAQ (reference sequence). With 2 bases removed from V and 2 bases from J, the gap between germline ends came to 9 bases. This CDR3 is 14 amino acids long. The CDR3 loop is CASSLNGGNTEAFF. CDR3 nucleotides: TGTGCCAGCAGCTTAAATGGCGGAAACACTGAAGCTTTCTTT.

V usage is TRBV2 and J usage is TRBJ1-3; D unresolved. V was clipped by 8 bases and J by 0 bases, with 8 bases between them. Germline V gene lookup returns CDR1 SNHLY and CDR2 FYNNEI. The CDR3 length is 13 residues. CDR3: CASEIDSGNTIYF. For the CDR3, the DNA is TGTGCCAGCGAGATAGACTCTGGAAACACCATATATTTT.

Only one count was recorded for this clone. The CDR3 DNA sequence: TGTGCCAGCAGCACAGGGACAGGTCCCTACGAGCAGTACTTC. This codes for CASSTGTGPYEQYF. The rearrangement joins TRBV5-4 to TRBJ2-7, with TRBD1 matching over 8 bases. The V and J ends lost 4 bases and 2 bases, in that order; junction bases with no gene match: 5. The CDR3 contains 14 residues. Germline V gene data show CDR1 as SGHNT and CDR2 as YYREEE (reference sequence).

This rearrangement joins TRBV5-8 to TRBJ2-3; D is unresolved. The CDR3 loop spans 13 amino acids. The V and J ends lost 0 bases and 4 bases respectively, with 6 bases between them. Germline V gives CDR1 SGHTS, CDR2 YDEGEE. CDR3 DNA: TGTGCCAGCAGCTTGGATACAGCAGATACGCAGTATTTT. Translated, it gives CASSLDTADTQYF.

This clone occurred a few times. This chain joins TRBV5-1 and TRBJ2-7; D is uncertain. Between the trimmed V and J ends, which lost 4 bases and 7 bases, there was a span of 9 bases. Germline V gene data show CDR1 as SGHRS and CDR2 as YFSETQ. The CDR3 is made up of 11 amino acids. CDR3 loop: CASSALTEQYF. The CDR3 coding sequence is TGCGCCAGCAGCGCCCTGACAGAGCAGTACTTC. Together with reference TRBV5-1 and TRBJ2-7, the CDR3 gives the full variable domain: KAGVTQTPRYLIKTRGQQVTLSCSPISGHRSVSWYQQTPGQGLQFLFEYFSETQRNKGNFPGRFSGRQFSNSRSEMNVSTLELGDSALYLCASSALTEQYFGPGTRLTVT.

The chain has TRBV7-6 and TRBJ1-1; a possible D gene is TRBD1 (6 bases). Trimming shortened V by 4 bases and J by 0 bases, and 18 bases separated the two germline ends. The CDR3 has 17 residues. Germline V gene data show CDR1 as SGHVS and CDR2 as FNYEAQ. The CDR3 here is CASSSPAEGGVNTEAFF. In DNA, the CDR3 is TGTGCCAGCAGCTCTCCAGCGGAGGGGGGAGTGAACACTGAAGCTTTCTTT.

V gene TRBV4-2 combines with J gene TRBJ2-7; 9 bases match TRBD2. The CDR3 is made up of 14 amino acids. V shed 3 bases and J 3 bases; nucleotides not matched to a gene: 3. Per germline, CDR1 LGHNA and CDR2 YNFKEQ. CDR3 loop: CASSQGLALYEQYF. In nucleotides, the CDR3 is TGTGCCAGCAGCCAGGGACTAGCCCTCTACGAGCAGTACTTC.